The rows below give T cell receptor beta chains drawn from one sample of a study of blood T cell repertoires in COVID-19. Clones were read by immunoSEQ multiplex PCR, and TCRdb kept only the in-frame ones, dropping some. The sample yields about 110,000 clones, more than 80% seen once. Material for sequencing was peripheral blood. All receptors derive from a woman in her sixties with acute or convalescent COVID-19. Each CDR3 is given with its conserved first and last residue. D genes are given only for firm matches. Clone size is given for some rows only: seen once, a few or many times, or a class if the clone is expanded.

J	size	D	length	V	DNA	CDR3
TRBJ1-2	.	TRBD1	18	TRBV7-9	TGTGCCAGCAGCAAGACAGGGTTTAGGCTTCTGGATAACTATGGCTACACCTTC	CASSKTGFRLLDNYGYTF
TRBJ2-7	once	TRBD2	13	TRBV5-1	TGCGCCAGCAGGCAGGGACTAGATCGCGAGCAGTACTTC	CASRQGLDREQYF
TRBJ2-1	.	TRBD2	15	TRBV11-3	TGTGCCAGCAGCCTTAGCGGGGGGACGTACAATGAGCAGTTCTTC	CASSLSGGTYNEQFF
TRBJ2-3	.	TRBD2	15	TRBV2	TGTGCCAGTAGAAAGCTAGCGGCTAGCACAGATACGCAGTATTTT	CASRKLAASTDTQYF
TRBJ2-7	.	TRBD2	13	TRBV5-4	TGTGCCAGCAGCTTGGGACTAGCGGGGGAGCAGTACTTC	CASSLGLAGEQYF
TRBJ2-3	.	.	14	TRBV7-9	TGTGCCAGCACCCCTGGAGGGGGCACAGATACGCAGTATTTT	CASTPGGGTDTQYF
TRBJ1-1	few	TRBD1	14	TRBV5-1	TGCGCCAGCAGCCCCGTAGGGGGCGACCCCGAAGCTTTCTTT	CASSPVGGDPEAFF
TRBJ1-1	.	.	14	TRBV7-2	TGTGCCAGCAGCCCGGGGGGGGTGAACACTGAAGCTTTCTTT	CASSPGGVNTEAFF
TRBJ1-1	.	.	14	TRBV3-1/TRBV3-2	TGTGCCAGCAGCACAAGGGGTGGAAACACTGAAGCTTTCTTT	CASSTRGGNTEAFF
TRBJ2-7	.	TRBD1	16	TRBV27	TGTGCCAGCAGTCGTCCGGGACAGGGAGGTCGCTACGAGCAGTACTTC	CASSRPGQGGRYEQYF